What follows describes a single T cell receptor (beta chain). The material for each subset, its genomic DNA, was split evenly across several immunoSEQ plates. Libraries were prepared by immunoSEQ multiplex PCR; TCRdb keeps only in-frame clonotypes and omits some of them. The sample shows around 700,000 clones, about 74% of them seen only once. The entry originates in a study of shared clonotypes between healthy human individuals. Study-wide context: Donors had three CD4 naive, three CD4 memory, two CD8 naive and one CD8 memory plate apiece.

Recent acute infections and vaccinations were absent in the healthy HIV-negative adult donors. This clonotype was obtained from a woman under 40 in good health. Sequencing was carried out using memory CD4+ T cells sorted from blood. Subset defined: CD45RA-negative fraction.

This chain's CDR3 is CASQLAGGSDTQYF. The CDR3 nucleotides read TGTGCCAGTCAGCTAGCGGGAGGATCAGATACGCAGTATTTT. The genes are TRBV7-6 and TRBJ2-3, with 11 nucleotides matching TRBD2. This CDR3 has 14 residues. Losses at the gene ends were 9 bases for V and 4 bases for J; bases not matched to a gene: 6. Looked up from germline, CDR1 is SGHVS and CDR2 is FNYEAQ.